This T cell receptor (beta chain) appears in the sequencing data of a study of CD8+ T cells in alopecia areata. Overall study findings and caveats: Tofacitinib did not eliminate many expanded lesional clones from scalp or blood.

Concerning this clone: Its antigen is not identified.

The treatment denotes: oral pan-JAK inhibitor, 5-10 mg twice daily. The J segment lost 7 bases and the V segment lost 6 bases, leaving 13 bases of the junction unmatched. CDR1 and CDR2 from the germline V gene are SGHTA and FQGNSA. The CDR3 contains 16 residues. After isolation, RNA underwent reverse transcription to generate cDNA as the sequencing template. Measured with immunoSEQ multiplex PCR; TCRdb has only the in-frame clones, and not every one. The sample lists 150,000 to 250,000 clones; roughly 64% were seen once. The V and J genes are TRBV7-2 and TRBJ2-2; 8 bases line up with TRBD2. The material was CD4+ T cells sorted from blood, obtained at week 24, from a patient treated with tofacitinib. This TCR was sampled from a human donor with alopecia areata. CDR3 in amino acids: CASSSQYGLAYGELFF. The DNA for the CDR3 is TGTGCCAGCAGTTCTCAATACGGACTAGCTTACGGGGAGCTGTTTTTT.